The present TCR beta chain was sequenced within a study of blood T cells in healthy people across ages. This clonotype has ten or more counts. Its antigen is currently unknown. Study-level results: Both naive CD4+ cell counts and diversity were greater in long-lived donors than in aged donors.

Sample donors were healthy Caucasian individuals that came from Russia, aged about 6 to 95. Donors gave roughly 10 milliliters of peripheral blood apiece. This CDR3 has 14 residues. V was clipped by 0 bases and J by 5 bases, with 10 bases between them. Germline V gene sequence: CDR1 MGHRA, CDR2 YSYEKL. Combining a sample-barcoded 5' primer with a J-beta primer mix, a second PCR ran for 7 to 11 cycles. Each CDR3 protein gets one entry after TCRdb re-called the 5' RACE reads with MiXCR. This sample yields about 1.8 million distinct CDR3 sequences, of which about 49% are seen a single time; over 2% belongs to the top ten.

The rearrangement links TRBV4-1 to TRBJ2-5; unclear D gene. The TCR originated in a woman aged 40 to 49 in good health. The sample taken for sequencing was blood. The CDR3 reads CASSQDPGRETQYF. The CDR3 coding sequence is TGCGCCAGCAGCCAAGATCCAGGACGGGAGACCCAGTACTTC.